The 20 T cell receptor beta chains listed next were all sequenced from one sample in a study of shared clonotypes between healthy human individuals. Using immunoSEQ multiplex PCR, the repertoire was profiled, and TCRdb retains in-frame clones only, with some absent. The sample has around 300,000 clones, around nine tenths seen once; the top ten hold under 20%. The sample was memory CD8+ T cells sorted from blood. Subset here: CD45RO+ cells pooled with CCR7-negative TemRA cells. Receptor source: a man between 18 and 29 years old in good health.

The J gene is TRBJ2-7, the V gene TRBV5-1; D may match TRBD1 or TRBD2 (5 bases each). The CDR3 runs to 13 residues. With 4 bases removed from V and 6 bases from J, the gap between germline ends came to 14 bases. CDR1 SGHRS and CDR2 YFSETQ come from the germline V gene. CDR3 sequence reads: CASSRGPGSEQYF. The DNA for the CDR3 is TGCGCCAGCAGCCGGGGACCGGGATCCGAGCAGTACTTC.

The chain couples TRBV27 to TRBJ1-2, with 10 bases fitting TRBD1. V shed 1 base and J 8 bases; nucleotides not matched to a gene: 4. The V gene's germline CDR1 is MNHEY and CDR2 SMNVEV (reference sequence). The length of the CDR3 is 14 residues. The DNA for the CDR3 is TGTGCCAGCAGTTTATTGGGGACAGGGGAAGGCTACACCTTC. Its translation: CASSLLGTGEGYTF.

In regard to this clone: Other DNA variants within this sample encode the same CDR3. In DNA form, the CDR3 reads TGCGCCAGCAGCTCCTCTACAGGAGCCTACGAGCAGTACTTC. Translating gives CASSSSTGAYEQYF. The chain employs TRBV5-1 and TRBJ2-7; the D gene is possibly TRBD1 (5 bases). CDR3 length: 14 residues. Deletions cut 3 bases from V and 2 bases from J, with 12 bases between. CDR1 and CDR2 from the germline V gene are SGHRS and YFSETQ.

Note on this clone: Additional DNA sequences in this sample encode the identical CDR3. In DNA form, the CDR3 reads TGTGCCAGCAGTTTTGCGGGACCCTACGAGCAGTACTTC. Amino acids: CASSFAGPYEQYF. This sequence joins TRBV27 and TRBJ2-7; the D gene is possibly TRBD2 (6 bases). The CDR3 loop spans 13 amino acids. V shed 3 bases and J shed 2 bases, with 8 bases lying between them. Looked up from germline, CDR1 is MNHEY and CDR2 is SMNVEV (reference sequence).

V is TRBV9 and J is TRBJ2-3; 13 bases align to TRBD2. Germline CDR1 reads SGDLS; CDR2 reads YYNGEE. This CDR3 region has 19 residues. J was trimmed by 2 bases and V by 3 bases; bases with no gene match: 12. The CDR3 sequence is CASSDNPGLAGEYTDTQYF. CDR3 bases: TGTGCCAGCAGCGACAATCCAGGACTAGCGGGAGAGTACACAGATACGCAGTATTTT.

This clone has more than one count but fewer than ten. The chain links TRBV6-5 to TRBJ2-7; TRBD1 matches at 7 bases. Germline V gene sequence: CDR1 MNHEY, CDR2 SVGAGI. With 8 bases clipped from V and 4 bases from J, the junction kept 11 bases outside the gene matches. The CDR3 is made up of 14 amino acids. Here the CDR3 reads CASAAGTAPYEQYF. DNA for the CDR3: TGTGCCAGCGCGGCCGGGACAGCACCTTACGAGCAGTACTTC.

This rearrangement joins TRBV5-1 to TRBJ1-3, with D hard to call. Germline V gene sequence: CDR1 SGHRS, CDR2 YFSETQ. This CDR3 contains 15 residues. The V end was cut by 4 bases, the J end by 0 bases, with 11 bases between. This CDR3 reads CASSSGRRSGNTIYF. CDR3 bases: TGCGCCAGCAGCAGCGGACGCCGCTCTGGAAACACCATATATTTT.

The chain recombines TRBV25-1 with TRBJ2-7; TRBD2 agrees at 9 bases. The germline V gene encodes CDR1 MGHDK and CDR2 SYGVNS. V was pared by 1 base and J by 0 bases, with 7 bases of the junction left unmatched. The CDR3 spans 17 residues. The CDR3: CASSESTGRGGSYEQYF. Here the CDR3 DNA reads TGTGCCAGCAGTGAATCAACAGGGCGGGGGGGCTCCTACGAGCAGTACTTC.

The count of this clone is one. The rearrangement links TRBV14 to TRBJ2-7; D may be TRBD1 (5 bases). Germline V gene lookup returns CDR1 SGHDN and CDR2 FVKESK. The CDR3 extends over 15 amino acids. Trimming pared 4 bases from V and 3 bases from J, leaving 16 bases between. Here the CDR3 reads CASSRGEQELYEQYF. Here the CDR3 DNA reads TGTGCCAGCAGCCGGGGCGAACAAGAACTCTACGAGCAGTACTTC. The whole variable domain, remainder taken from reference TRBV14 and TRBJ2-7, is EAGVTQFPSHSVIEKGQTVTLRCDPISGHDNLYWYRRVMGKEIKFLLHFVKESKQDESGMPNNRFLAERTGGTYSTLKVQPAELEDSGVYFCASSRGEQELYEQYFGPGTRLTVT.

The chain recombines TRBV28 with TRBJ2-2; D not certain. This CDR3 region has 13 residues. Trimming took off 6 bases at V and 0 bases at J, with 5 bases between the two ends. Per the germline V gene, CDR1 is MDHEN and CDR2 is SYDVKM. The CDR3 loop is CASRTTNTGELFF. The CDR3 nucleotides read TGTGCCAGCAGGACAACGAACACCGGGGAGCTGTTTTTT.

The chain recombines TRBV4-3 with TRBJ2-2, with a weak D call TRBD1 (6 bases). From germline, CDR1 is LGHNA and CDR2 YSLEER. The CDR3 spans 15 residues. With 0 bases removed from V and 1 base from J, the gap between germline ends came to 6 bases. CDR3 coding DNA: TGCGCCAGCAGCCAAGACAGGGGGAACACCGGGGAGCTGTTTTTT. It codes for CASSQDRGNTGELFF.

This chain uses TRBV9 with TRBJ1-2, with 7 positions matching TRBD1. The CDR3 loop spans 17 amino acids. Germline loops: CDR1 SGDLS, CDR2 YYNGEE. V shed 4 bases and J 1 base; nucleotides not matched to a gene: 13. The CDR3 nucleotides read TGTGCCAGCAGCATCAGCCCGGGGGCAGGGGGTAACTATGGCTACACCTTC. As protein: CASSISPGAGGNYGYTF.

The CDR3 loop is CASSYVGANVLTF. CDR3 DNA sequence: TGTGCCAGCAGTTACGTTGGGGCCAACGTCCTGACTTTC. V and J are TRBV6-5 and TRBJ2-6, with unresolved D. Trimming took 2 bases from V and 3 from J, leaving 2 bases between them. The CDR3 totals 13 residues. The germline CDR1 and CDR2 sequences are MNHEY and SVGAGI.

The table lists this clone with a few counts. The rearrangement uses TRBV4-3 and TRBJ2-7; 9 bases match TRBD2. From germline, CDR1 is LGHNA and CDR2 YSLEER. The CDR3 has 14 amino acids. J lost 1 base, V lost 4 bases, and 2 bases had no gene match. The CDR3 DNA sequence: TGCGCCAGCAGCCGGGGACTAGCATCCTACGAGCAGTACTTC. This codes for CASSRGLASYEQYF.

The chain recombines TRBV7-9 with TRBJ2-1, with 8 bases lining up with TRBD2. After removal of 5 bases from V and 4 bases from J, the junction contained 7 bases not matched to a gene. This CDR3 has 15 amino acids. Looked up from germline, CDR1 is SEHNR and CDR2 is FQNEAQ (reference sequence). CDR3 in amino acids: CASSPRLALYNEQFF. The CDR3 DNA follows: TGTGCCAGCAGCCCCCGACTAGCGCTATACAATGAGCAGTTCTTC.

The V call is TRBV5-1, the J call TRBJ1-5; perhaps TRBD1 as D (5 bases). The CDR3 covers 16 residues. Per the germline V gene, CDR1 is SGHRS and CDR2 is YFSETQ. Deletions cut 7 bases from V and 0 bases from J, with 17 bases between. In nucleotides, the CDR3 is TGCGCCAGCCGTTGGGTTCAGGGCTATAGCAATCAGCCCCAGCATTTT. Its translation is CASRWVQGYSNQPQHF.

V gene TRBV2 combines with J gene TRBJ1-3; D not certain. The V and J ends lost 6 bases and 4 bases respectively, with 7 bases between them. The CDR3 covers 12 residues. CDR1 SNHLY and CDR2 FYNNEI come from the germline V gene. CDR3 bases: TGTGCCAGCAGGAGAAGGGGAAACACCATATATTTT. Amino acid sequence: CASRRRGNTIYF. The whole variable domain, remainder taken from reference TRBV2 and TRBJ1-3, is EPEVTQTPSHQVTQMGQEVILRCVPISNHLYFYWYRQILGQKVEFLVSFYNNEISEKSEIFDDQFSVERPDGSNFTLKIRSTKLEDSAMYFCASRRRGNTIYFGEGSWLTVV.

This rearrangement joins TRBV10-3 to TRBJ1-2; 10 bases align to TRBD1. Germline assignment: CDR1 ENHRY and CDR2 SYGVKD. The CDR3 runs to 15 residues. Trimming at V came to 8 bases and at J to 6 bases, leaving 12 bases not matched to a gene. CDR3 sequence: CAIGLDRGPHDGYTF. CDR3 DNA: TGTGCCATCGGATTAGACAGGGGGCCGCACGATGGCTACACCTTC.

CDR3 in amino acids: CASSFGGSGEQFF. CDR3 DNA: TGTGCCAGCAGCTTCGGAGGAAGTGGTGAGCAGTTCTTC. The chain joins TRBV11-2 to TRBJ2-1; possibly TRBD2 for D (5 bases). The ends were cut back, 3 bases at V and 9 bases at J, with 12 bases in the middle. Per germline, CDR1 SGHAT and CDR2 FQNNGV. The CDR3 totals 13 residues.

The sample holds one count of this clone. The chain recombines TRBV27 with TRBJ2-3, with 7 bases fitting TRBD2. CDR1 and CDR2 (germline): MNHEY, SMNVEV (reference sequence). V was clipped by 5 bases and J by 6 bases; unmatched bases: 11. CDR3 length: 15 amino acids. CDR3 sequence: CASSIDTGGRDTQYF. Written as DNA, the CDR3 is TGTGCCAGCAGTATTGATACGGGGGGTAGGGATACGCAGTATTTT.